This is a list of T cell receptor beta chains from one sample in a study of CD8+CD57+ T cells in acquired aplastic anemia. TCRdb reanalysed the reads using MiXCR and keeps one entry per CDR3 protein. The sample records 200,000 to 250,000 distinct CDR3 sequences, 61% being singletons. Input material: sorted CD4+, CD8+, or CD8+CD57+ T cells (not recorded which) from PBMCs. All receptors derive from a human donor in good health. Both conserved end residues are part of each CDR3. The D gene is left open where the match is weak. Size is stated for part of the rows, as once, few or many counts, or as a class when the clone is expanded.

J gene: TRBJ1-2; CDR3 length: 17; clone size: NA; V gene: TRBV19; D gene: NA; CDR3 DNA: TGTGCCAGTAGTATGGGGATCCTCGGGGGGCGCGGACTTGGCTACACCTTC; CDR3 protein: CASSMGILGGRGLGYTF
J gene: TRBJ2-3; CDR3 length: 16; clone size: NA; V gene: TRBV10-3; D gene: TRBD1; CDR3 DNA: TGTGCCAGCGACGGGACAGGGGCTATGAGCACAGATACGCAGTATTTT; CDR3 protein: CASDGTGAMSTDTQYF
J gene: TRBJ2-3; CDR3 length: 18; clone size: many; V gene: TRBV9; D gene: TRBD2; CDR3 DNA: TGTGCCAGCAGCGTAGGACTAGCGGGAGCGGTCGGCACAGATACGCAGTATTTT; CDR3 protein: CASSVGLAGAVGTDTQYF
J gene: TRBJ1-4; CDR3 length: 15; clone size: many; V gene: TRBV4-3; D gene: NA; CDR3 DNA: TGCGCCAGCAGCCTGTGGCAGGCGGTTAATGAAAAACTGTTTTTT; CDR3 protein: CASSLWQAVNEKLFF
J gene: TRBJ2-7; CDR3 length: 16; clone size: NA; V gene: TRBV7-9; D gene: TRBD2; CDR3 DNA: TGTGCCAGCAGCTTAGCGGGCGGACTAGTCAACTCCGAGCAGTACTTC; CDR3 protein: CASSLAGGLVNSEQYF
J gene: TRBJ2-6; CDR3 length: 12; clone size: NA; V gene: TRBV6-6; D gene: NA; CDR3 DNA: TGTGCCAGCAGAGTTGGGTCCAACGTCCTGACTTTC; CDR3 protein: CASRVGSNVLTF
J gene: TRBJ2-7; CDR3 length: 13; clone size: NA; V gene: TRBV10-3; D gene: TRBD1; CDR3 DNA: TGTGCCATCCGGAAGGACAGGGGGTACGAGCAGTACTTC; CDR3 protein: CAIRKDRGYEQYF
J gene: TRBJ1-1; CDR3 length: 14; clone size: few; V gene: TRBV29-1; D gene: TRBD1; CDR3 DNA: TGCAGCGTCCTCCCGGGACAGGCGGAAGGTGTGGCTTTCTTT; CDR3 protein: CSVLPGQAEGVAFF
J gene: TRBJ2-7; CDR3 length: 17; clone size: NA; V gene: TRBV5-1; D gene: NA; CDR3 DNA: TGCGCCAGCAGCTTGGCATCAGGTTCCCCACGAATCTACGAGCAGTACTTC; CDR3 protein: CASSLASGSPRIYEQYF
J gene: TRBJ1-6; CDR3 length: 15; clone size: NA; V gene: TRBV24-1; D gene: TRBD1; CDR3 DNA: TGTGCCACCAGTGATGGGGACAGGGTGGATTCACCCCTCCACTTT; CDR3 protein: CATSDGDRVDSPLHF
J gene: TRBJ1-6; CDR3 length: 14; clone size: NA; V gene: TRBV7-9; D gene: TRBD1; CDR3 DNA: TGTGCCAGCAGCTGGGACAGGGCGGCCCAACCCCTCCACTTT; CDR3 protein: CASSWDRAAQPLHF
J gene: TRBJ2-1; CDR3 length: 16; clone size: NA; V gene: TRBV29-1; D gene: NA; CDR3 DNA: TGCAGCGTTGTCTCCTCCCGGGTTCGGGCTACAAGTGAGCAGTTCTTC; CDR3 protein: CSVVSSRVRATSEQFF
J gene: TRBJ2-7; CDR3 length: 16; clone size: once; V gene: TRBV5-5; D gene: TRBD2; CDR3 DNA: TGTGCCAGCAGTGCGGAGGCTAGCGGGGGGAACTACGAGCAGTACTTC; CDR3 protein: CASSAEASGGNYEQYF
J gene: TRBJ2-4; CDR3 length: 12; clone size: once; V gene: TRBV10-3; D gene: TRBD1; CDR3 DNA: TGTGCCATCAACAGGGGGCCGAACATTCAGTACTTC; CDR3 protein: CAINRGPNIQYF
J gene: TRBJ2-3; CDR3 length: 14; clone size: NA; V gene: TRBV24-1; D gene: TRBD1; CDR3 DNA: TGTGCCACCAGTGATCCCGGACAGGGGGATACGCAGTATTTT; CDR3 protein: CATSDPGQGDTQYF
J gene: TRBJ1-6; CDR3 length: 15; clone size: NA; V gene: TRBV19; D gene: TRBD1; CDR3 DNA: TGTGCCAGTAGTCCCCAGGGGGCATGGAATTCACCCCTCCACTTT; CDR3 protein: CASSPQGAWNSPLHF
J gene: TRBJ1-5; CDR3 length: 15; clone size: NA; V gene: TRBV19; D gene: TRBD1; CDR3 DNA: TGTGCCAGTAGTAAGACAGGGGACCTCTATCAGCCCCAGCATTTT; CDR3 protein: CASSKTGDLYQPQHF
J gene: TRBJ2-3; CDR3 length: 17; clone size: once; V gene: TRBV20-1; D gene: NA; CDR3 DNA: TGCAGTGCCCCCGCCGGGTTTATGGCTAGCGGCACAGATACGCAGTATTTT; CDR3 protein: CSAPAGFMASGTDTQYF
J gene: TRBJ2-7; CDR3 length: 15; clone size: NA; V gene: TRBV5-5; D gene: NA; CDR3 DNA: TGTGCCAGCAGCCAAGATCCGGGGGGCCGCAACGAGCAGTACTTC; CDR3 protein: CASSQDPGGRNEQYF
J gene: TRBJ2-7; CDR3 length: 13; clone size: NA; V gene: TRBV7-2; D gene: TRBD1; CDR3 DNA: TGTGCCAGCAGCATAGACAGGGGGGGCGAGCAGTACTTC; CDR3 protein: CASSIDRGGEQYF
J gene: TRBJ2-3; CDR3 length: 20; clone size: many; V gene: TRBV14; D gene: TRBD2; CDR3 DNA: TGTGCCAGCAGCCAAACCGATATTAGCCGGGACTCCGAGCGGGGAGATACGCAGTATTTT; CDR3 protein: CASSQTDISRDSERGDTQYF
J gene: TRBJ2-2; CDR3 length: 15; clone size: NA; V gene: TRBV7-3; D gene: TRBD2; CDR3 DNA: TGTGCCAGCAGCGACGGGACTAAAAAGGCCGGGGAGCTGTTTTTT; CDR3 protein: CASSDGTKKAGELFF
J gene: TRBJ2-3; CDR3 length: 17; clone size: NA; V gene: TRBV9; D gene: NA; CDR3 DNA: TGTGCCAGCAGCGTAGGGAGGGGAGTCGGTAGCACAGATACGCAGTATTTT; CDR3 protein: CASSVGRGVGSTDTQYF
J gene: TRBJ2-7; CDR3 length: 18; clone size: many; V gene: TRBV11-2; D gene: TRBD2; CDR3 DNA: TGTGCCAGCAGCCCACTCGGGAGCGGGAGAAAGCTTTGGTACGAGCAGTACTTC; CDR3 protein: CASSPLGSGRKLWYEQYF
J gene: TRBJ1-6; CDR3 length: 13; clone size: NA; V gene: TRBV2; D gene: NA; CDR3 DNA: TGTGCCAGCTGGGGGGAACAACGTTCACCCCTCCACTTT; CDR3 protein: CASWGEQRSPLHF
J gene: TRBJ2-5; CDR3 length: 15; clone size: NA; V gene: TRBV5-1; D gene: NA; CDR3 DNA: TGCGCCAGCAGCTTGGCTCCCATGACAGGAGAGACCCAGTACTTC; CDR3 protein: CASSLAPMTGETQYF
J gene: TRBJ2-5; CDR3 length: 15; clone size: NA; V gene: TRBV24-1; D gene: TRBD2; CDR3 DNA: TGTGCCACCAGTGATAGTGCGGGAGTTGGTGAGACCCAGTACTTC; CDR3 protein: CATSDSAGVGETQYF
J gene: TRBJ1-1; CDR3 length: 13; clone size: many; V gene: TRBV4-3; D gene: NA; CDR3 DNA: TGCGCCAGCAGATCGGACAGCGACACTGAAGCTTTCTTT; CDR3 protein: CASRSDSDTEAFF
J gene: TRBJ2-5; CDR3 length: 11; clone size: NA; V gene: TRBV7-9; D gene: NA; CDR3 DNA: TGTGCCAGCAGCTTAGGGGAGACCCAGCACTTC; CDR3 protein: CASSLGETQHF
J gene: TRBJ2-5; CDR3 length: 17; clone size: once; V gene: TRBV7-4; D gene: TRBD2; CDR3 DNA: TGTGCCAGCAGCCCAGGGGCTAGCGGGAGGGCAGTAGAGACCCAGTACTTC; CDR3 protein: CASSPGASGRAVETQYF
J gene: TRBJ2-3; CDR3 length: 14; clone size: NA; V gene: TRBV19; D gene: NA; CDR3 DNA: TGTGCCAGTAGTATAGACAGACTCACAGATACGCAGTATTTT; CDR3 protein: CASSIDRLTDTQYF
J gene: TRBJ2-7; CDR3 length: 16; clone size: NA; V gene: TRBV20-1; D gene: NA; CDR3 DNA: TGCAGTGCTAGCAGGGCCTCGGGACAAGGCTTGTGGGAGCAGTACTTC; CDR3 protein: CSASRASGQGLWEQYF
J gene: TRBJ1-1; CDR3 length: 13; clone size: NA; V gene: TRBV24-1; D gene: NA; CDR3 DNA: TGTGCCACCAGTGATCCTGGAACCGCTGAAGCTTTCTTT; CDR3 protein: CATSDPGTAEAFF
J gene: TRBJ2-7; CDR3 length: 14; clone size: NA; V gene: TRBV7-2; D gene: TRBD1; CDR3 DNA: TGTGCCAGCAGTTCGACAGGGGGGTTCGACGAGCAGTACTTC; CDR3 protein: CASSSTGGFDEQYF
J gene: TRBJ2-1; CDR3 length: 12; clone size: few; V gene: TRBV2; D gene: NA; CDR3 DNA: TGTGCCAGCAGTGATCGGGGCCATGAGCAGTTCTTC; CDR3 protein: CASSDRGHEQFF